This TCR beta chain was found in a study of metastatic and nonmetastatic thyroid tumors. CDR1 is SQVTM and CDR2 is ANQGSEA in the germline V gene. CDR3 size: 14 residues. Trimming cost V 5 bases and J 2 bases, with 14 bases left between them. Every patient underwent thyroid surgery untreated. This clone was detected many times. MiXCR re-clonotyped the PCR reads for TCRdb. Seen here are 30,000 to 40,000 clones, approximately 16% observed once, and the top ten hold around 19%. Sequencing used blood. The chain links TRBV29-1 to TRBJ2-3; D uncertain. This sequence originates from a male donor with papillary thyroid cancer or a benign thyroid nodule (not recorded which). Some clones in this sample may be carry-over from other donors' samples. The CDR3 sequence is CSVRYLAVTDTQYF. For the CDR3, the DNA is TGCAGCGTTCGGTACCTGGCAGTCACAGATACGCAGTATTTT.